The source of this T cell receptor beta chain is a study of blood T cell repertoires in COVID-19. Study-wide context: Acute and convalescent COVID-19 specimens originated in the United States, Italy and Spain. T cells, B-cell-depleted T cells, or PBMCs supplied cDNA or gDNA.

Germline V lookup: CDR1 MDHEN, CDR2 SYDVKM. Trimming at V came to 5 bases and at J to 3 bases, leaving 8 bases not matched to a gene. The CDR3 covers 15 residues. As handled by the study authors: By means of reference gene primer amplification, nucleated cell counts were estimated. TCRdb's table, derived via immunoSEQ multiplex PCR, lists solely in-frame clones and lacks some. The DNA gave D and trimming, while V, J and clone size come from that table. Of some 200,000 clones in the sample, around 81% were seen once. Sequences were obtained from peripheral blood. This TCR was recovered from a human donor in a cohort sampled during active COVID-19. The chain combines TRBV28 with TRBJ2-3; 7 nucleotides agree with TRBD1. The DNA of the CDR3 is TGTGCCAGCAGTCACACAGGGGCCAGGACAGATACGCAGTATTTT. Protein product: CASSHTGARTDTQYF. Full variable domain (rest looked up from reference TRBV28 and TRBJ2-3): DVKVTQSSRYLVKRTGEKVFLECVQDMDHENMFWYRQDPGLGLRLIYFSYDVKMKEKGDIPEGYSVSREKKERFSLILESASTNQTSMYLCASSHTGARTDTQYFGPGTRLTVL.